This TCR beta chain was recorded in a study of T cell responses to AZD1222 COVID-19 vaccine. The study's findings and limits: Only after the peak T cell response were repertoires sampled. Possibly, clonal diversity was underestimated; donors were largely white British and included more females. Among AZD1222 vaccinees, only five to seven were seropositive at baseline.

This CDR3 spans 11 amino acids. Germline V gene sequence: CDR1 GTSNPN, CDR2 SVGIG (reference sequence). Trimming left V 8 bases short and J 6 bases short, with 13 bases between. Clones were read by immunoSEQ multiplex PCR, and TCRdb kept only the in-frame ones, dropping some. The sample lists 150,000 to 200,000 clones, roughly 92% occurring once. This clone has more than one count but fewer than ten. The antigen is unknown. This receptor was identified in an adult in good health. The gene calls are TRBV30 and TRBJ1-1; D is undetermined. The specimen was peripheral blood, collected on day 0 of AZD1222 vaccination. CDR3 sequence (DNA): TGTGCCGTAACACCGGGTCCTGAAGCTTTCTTT. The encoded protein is CAVTPGPEAFF. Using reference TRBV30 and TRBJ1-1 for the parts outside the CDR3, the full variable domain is SQTIHQWPATLVQPVGSPLSLECTVEGTSNPNLYWYRQAAGRGLQLLFYSVGIGQISSEVPQNLSASRPQDRQFILSSKKLLLSDSGFYLCAVTPGPEAFFGQGTRLTVV.